The subject of this entry is one TCR beta chain. The count of this clone is one. Its recognized antigen is unknown. No base-level quality is on record; no much larger clone is a single base apart. TCRbeta CDR3 regions were amplified from genomic DNA using the immunoSEQ Assay, a bias-controlled multiplex PCR. Per the original workflow: Nucleated cell counts per sample were estimated from amplification of reference gene primers within the assay. Sequence reads were collapsed and filtered to measure the absolute abundance of every unique TCRbeta CDR3 rearrangement. For each sample, productive Simpson clonality was calculated as the square root of Simpson's diversity index over productive rearrangements. Entries here come from immuneACCESS through TCRdb and include only in-frame sequences with V and J called. Some clones fail to appear in such tables; in the studies checked, an unresolved V gene covers under half of the shortfall, and the cause of the remainder is unknown. V and J calls and clone size follow that table, whereas D and trimming were derived from the DNA. The sample profile shows roughly 320,000 clones; just over 85% of them were found once. The top ten hold about 4.6% of the sample.

In the prospective study, participants were roughly 18 to 95 years old, resided in about two dozen geographic areas of the United States, and were enrolled through a virtual design. To assign participants to cohorts, the prospective study relied on clinical history that participants themselves reported in a screening survey and a study questionnaire. Recovered participants in ImmuneRACE Cohort 3 were defined as having two consecutive negative NP/OP PCR tests, clearance from a healthcare professional, or resolution of symptoms. In the prospective study, mobile phlebotomists collected whole blood, serum and a nasopharyngeal or oropharyngeal swab from each participant. Participants in the prospective study had the option to provide additional blood draws and questionnaires over an approximately 2-month period. Before DNA extraction, prospective study blood samples were shipped either frozen or at room temperature.

The data are from a study of blood T cell repertoires in COVID-19 (dated by TCRdb to the early 2020s). About the full investigation: Samples from collaborators originated in the United States, Italy and Spain and spanned both the acute and convalescent phases of COVID-19. The repertoires were released in a freely available public database meant as a resource for research on the immune response to SARS-CoV-2. HLA class I and class II types, where available, came from metadata supplied by the sample provider rather than from assay-based typing. A de-identified subject ID, COVID-19 status, age in years and sex were almost always included in the sample metadata. The samples were drawn from the first 160 participants of the ongoing ImmuneRACE study and from 950 to 1,500 subjects provided by 6 global collaborators. The material from the prospective study consisted of cDNA or gDNA derived from T cells, B-cell-depleted T cells, or PBMCs. Deeply sampled blood TCRbeta repertoires from subjects exposed to, actively infected with, or recovered from COVID-19 were included in the dataset.

There are 16 amino acids in the CDR3, from cysteine to phenylalanine inclusive. CDR3 DNA is the only sequence kept; it has 48 bases, read in frame from the first base. CDR1 and CDR2, looked up from the germline V gene, are SGHRS and YFSETQ. From V the trimming removes 3 bases and from J it removes 0 bases, while the gene matches leave 9 bases of the junction unaccounted for. Overall study outcomes, separate from this receptor: The amount of clinical and demographic metadata varied by source and participant and was provided uncurated.

This receptor chain uses TRBV5-1 and TRBJ2-7, with 7 bases in between that match TRBD1. Sequenced material: PBMCs or T cells enriched from blood (not recorded which). The receptor comes from a man aged 25 to 40 who had recovered from COVID-19. The CDR3 amino acid sequence is: CASSSVDRDLSYEQYF. The sequence in DNA is TGCGCCAGCAGCTCAGTCGACAGGGACCTCTCCTACGAGCAGTACTTC.